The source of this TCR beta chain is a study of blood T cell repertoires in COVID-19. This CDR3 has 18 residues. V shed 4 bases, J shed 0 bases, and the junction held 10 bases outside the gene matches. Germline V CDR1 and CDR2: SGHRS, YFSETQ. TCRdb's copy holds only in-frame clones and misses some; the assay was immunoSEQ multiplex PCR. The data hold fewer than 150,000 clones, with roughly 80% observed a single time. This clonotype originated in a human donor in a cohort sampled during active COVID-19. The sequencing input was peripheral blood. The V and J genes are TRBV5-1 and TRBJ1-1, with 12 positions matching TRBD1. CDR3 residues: CASSRPGQGAGMNTEAFF. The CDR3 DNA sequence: TGCGCCAGCAGCCGACCGGGACAGGGGGCAGGAATGAACACTGAAGCTTTCTTT.